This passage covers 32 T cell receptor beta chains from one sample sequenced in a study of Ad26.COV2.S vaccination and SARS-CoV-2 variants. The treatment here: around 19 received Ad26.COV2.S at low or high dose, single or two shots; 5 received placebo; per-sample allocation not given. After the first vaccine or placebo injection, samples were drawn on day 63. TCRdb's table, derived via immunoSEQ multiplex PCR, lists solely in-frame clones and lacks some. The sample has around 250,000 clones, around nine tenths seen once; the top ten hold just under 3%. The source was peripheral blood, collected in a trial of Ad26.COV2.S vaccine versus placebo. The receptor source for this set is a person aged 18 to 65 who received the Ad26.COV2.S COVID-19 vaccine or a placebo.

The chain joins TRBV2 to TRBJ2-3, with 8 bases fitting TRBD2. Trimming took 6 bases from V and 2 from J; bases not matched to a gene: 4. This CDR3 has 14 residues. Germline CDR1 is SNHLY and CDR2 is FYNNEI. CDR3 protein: CASRKRENTDTQYF. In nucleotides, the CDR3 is TGTGCCAGCAGAAAGCGGGAGAACACAGATACGCAGTATTTT.

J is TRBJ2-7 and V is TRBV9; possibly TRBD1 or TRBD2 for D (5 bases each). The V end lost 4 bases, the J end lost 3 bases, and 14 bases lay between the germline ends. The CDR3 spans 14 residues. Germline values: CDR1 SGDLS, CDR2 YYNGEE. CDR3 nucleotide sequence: TGTGCCAGCAGCCCCGGGGTTCAGGGCTACGAGCAGTACTTC. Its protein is CASSPGVQGYEQYF.

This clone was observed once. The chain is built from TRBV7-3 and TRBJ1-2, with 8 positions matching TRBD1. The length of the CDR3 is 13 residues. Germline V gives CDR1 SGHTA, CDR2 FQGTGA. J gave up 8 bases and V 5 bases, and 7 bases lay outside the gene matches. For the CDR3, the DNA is TGTGCCAGCAGCCTGCAGGGGGCCGAGGGCTACACCTTC. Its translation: CASSLQGAEGYTF.

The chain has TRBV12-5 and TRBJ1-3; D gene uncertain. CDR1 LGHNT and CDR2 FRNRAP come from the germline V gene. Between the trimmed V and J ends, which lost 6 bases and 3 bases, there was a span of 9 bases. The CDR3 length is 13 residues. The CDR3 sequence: CASGPGLGNTIYF. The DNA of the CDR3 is TGTGCTAGTGGCCCCGGTCTTGGAAACACCATATATTTT.

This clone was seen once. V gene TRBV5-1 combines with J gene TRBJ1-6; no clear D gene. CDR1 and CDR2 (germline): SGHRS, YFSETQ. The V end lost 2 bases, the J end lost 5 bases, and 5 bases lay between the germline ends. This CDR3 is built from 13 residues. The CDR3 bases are TGCGCCAGCAGCTTAAAGAATAATTCACCCCTCCACTTT. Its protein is CASSLKNNSPLHF.

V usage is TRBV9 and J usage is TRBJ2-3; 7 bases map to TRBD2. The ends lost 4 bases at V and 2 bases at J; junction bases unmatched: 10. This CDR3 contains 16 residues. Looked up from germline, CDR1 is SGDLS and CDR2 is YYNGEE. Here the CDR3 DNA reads TGTGCCAGCAGCTCCCGGGGAAGCGGGAACACAGATACGCAGTATTTT. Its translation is CASSSRGSGNTDTQYF.

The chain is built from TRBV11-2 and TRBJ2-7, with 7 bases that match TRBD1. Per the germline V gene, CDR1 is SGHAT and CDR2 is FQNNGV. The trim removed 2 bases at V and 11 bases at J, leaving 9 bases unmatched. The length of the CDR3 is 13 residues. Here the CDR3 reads CASSLRNQQGKYF. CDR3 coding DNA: TGTGCCAGCAGCTTAAGAAATCAACAGGGGAAGTACTTC.

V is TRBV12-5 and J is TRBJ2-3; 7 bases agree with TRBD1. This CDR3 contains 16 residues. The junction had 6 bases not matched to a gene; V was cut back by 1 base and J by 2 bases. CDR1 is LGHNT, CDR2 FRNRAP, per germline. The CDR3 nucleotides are TGTGCTAGTGGTTTGGGCCGGGACAGTGCCACAGATACGCAGTATTTT. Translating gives CASGLGRDSATDTQYF.

The CDR3 protein is CASSLLLGETQYF. The DNA of the CDR3 is TGCGCCAGCAGCTTACTCCTAGGGGAGACCCAGTACTTC. The V and J genes are TRBV5-1 and TRBJ2-5; D unclear. CDR1 and CDR2 from the germline V gene are SGHRS and YFSETQ. The CDR3 is 13 residues long. V gave up 2 bases and J gave up 5 bases, with 10 bases separating them.

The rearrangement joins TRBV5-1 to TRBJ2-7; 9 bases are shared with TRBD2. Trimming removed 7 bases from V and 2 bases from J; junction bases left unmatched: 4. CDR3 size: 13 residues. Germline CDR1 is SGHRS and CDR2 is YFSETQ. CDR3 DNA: TGCGCCAGCGCTAGCGGGATAACCTACGAGCAGTACTTC. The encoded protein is CASASGITYEQYF.

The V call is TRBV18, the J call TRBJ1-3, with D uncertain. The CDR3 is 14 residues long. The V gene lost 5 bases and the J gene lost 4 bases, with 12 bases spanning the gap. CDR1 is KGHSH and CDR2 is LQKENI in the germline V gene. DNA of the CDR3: TGTGCCAGCTCATCCTCTTCTGGGGGAAACACCATATATTTT. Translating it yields CASSSSSGGNTIYF.

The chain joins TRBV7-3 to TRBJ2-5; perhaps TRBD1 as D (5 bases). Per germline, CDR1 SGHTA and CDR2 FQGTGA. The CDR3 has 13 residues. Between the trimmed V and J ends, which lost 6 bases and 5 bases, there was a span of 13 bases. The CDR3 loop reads CASRSGPGETQYF. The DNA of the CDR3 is TGTGCCAGCAGGTCAGGGCCAGGGGAGACCCAGTACTTC.

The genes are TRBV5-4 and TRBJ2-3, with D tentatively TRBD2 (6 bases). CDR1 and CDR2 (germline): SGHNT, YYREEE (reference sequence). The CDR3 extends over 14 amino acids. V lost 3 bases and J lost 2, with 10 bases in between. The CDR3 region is CASSSGLNTDTQYF. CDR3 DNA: TGTGCCAGCAGCTCCGGACTAAACACAGATACGCAGTATTTT.

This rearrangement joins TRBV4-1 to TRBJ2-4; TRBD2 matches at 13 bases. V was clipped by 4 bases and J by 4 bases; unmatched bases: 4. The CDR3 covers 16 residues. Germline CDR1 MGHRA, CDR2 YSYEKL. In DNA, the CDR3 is TGCGCCAGCAGCCTTCTGACTAGCGGGGGGAAAAACATTCAGTACTTC. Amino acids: CASSLLTSGGKNIQYF.

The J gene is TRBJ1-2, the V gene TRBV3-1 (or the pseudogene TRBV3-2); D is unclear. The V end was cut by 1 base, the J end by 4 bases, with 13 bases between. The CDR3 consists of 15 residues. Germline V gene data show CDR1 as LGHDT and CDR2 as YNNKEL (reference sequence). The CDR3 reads CASSQGLGGFYGYTF. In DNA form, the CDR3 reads TGTGCCAGCAGCCAAGGTCTGGGTGGGTTCTATGGCTACACCTTC.

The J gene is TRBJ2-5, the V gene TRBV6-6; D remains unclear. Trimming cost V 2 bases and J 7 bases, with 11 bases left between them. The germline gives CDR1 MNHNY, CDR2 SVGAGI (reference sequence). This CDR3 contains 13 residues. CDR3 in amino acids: CASSYNSRGTQYF. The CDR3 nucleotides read TGTGCCAGCAGTTACAACTCCAGAGGGACCCAGTACTTC.

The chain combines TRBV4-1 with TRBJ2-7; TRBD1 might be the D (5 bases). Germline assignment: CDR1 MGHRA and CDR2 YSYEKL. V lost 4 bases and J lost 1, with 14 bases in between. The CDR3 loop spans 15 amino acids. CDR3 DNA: TGCGCCAGCAGCCCCCGAACAGGCAGGTCCTACGAGCAGTACTTC. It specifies CASSPRTGRSYEQYF.

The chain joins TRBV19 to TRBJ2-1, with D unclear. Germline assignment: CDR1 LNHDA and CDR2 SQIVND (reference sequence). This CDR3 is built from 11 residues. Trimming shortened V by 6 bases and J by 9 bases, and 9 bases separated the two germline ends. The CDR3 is CASSAFGEQFF. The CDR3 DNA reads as TGTGCCAGTAGCGCCTTTGGTGAGCAGTTCTTC.

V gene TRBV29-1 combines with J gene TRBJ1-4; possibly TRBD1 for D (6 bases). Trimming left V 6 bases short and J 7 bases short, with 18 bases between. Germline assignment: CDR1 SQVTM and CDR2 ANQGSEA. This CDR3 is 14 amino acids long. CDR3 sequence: CSVRGFPGAEKLFF. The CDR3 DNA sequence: TGCAGCGTCAGGGGATTTCCAGGGGCTGAAAAACTGTTTTTT.

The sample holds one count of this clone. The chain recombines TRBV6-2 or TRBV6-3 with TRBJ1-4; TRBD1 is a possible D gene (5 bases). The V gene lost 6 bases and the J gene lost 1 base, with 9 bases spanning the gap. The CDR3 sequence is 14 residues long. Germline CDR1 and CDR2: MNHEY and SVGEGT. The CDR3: CASSSDRTNEKLFF. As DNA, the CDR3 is TGTGCCAGCAGCTCCGACAGAACTAATGAAAAACTGTTTTTT.

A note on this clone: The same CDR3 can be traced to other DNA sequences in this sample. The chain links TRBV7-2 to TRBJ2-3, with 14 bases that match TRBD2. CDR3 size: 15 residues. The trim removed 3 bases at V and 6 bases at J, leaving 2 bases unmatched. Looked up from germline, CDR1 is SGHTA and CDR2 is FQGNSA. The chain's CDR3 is CASSLGLAGADTQYF. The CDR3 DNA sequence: TGTGCCAGCAGCTTGGGACTAGCGGGGGCGGATACGCAGTATTTT.

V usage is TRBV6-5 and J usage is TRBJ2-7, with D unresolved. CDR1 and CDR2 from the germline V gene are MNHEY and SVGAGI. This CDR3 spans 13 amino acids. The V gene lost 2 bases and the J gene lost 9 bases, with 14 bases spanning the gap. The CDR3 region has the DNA TGTGCCAGCAGTTACGGGCCTCTTCAGGCGCAGTACTTC. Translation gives CASSYGPLQAQYF.

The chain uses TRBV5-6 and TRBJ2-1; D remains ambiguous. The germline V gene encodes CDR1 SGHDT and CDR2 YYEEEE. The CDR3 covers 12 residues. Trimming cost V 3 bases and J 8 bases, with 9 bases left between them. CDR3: CASSSLVYEQFF. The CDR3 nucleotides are TGTGCCAGCAGCTCCCTAGTGTATGAGCAGTTCTTC.

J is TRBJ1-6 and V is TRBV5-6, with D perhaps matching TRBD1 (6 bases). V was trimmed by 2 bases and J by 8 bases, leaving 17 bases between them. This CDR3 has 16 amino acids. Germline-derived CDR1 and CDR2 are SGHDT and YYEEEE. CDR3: CASSFLGAGSDSPLHF. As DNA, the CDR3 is TGTGCCAGCAGCTTTTTGGGGGCGGGAAGTGATTCACCCCTCCACTTT.

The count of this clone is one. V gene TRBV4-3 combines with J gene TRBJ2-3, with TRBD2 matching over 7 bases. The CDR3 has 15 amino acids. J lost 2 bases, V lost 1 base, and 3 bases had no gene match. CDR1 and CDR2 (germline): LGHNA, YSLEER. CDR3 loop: CASSQGSGNTDTQYF. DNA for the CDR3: TGCGCCAGCAGCCAAGGGAGCGGGAACACAGATACGCAGTATTTT.

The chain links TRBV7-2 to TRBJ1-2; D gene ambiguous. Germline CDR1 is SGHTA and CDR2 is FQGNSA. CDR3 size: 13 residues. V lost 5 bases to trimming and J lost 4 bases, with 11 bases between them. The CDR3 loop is CASSPTTGYGYTF. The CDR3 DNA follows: TGTGCCAGCAGCCCAACTACTGGCTATGGCTACACCTTC.

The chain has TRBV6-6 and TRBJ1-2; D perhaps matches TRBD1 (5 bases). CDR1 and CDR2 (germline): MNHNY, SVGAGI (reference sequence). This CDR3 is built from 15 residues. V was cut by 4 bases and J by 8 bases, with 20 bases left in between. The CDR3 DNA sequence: TGTGCCAGCAGTTCTCAGCCACAAACGCAGGGCGGCTACACCTTC. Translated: CASSSQPQTQGGYTF.

The CDR3 protein is CASSLQGLSLGGELFF. The CDR3 region has the DNA TGTGCCAGTAGCCTCCAGGGACTCTCCCTTGGCGGGGAGCTGTTTTTT. The V call is TRBV19, the J call TRBJ2-2, with D tentatively TRBD2 (6 bases). Germline V lookup: CDR1 LNHDA, CDR2 SQIVND (reference sequence). The CDR3 is made up of 16 amino acids. V lost 6 bases and J lost 7, with 21 bases in between.

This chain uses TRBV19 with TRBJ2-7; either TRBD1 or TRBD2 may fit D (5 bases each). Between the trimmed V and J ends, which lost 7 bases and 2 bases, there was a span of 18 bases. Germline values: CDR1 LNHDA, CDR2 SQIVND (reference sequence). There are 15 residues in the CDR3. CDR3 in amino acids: CASTLKPGAPYEQYF. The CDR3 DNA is TGTGCCAGTACCCTTAAACCCGGGGCCCCCTACGAGCAGTACTTC.

Here the CDR3 DNA reads TGTGCCAGCAGTAGGGACAGCGTCAATCAGCCCCAGCATTTT. Amino acids: CASSRDSVNQPQHF. The V and J genes are TRBV6-6 and TRBJ1-5; 7 bases align to TRBD1. CDR1 is MNHNY and CDR2 is SVGAGI in the germline V gene (reference sequence). V shed 5 bases, J shed 3 bases, and the junction held 4 bases outside the gene matches. CDR3 length equals 14 residues.

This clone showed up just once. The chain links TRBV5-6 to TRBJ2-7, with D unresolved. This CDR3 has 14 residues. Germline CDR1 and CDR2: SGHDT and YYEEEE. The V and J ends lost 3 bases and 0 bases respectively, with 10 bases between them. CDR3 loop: CASSSGPSSYEQYF. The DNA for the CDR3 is TGTGCCAGCAGCTCCGGACCGAGCTCCTACGAGCAGTACTTC.

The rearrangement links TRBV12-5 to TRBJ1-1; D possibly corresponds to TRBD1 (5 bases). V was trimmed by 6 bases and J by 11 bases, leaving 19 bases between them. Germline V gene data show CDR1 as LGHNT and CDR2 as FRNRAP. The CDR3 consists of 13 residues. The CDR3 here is CASGAIPPGPAFF. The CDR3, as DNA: TGTGCTAGTGGCGCCATTCCCCCGGGGCCGGCTTTCTTT.